These 13 T cell receptor beta chains were sequenced from one sample in a study of blood T cell repertoires in COVID-19. TCRdb's table, derived via immunoSEQ multiplex PCR, lists solely in-frame clones and lacks some. The repertoire holds approximately 150,000 clones, about 80% seen once, with roughly 3.8% in the top ten. The material sequenced was PBMCs or T cells enriched from blood (not recorded which). The source is a man aged 45-60 years in a cohort exposed to, infected with or recovered from COVID-19 (not recorded which).

This chain connects TRBV24-1 to TRBJ1-2; TRBD1 matches at 10 bases. From germline, CDR1 is KGHDR and CDR2 SFDVKD. The CDR3 totals 15 residues. The trim removed 4 bases at V and 4 bases at J, leaving 5 bases unmatched. The CDR3 here is CATSDPGQGVYGYTF. CDR3 in DNA: TGTGCCACCAGTGACCCTGGACAGGGGGTCTATGGCTACACCTTC.

V gene TRBV5-1 combines with J gene TRBJ2-7, with D possibly matching TRBD2 (5 bases). V was clipped by 2 bases and J by 3 bases, with 12 bases between them. Germline CDR1 is SGHRS and CDR2 is YFSETQ. CDR3 length: 14 residues. CDR3 bases: TGCGCCAGCAGCTTACAACTAGGCGACTACGAGCAGTACTTC. Amino acid sequence: CASSLQLGDYEQYF.

This sequence joins TRBV4-3 and TRBJ1-1; D may be TRBD1 (6 bases). Trimming cost V 0 bases and J 4 bases, with 12 bases left between them. Germline V CDR1 and CDR2: LGHNA, YSLEER. The CDR3 spans 15 residues. The CDR3 protein is CASSQDAFRGTEAFF. CDR3 nucleotides: TGCGCCAGCAGCCAAGATGCCTTCAGGGGCACTGAAGCTTTCTTT.

There are a few counts of this clone. The genes are TRBV6-5 and TRBJ2-7; TRBD1 matches 9 bases. The CDR3 covers 13 residues. Germline V gene sequence: CDR1 MNHEY, CDR2 SVGAGI. Germline trimming cut 6 bases from V and 4 bases from J; bases unmatched to any gene: 4. In DNA, the CDR3 is TGTGCCAGCAGACACAGGGGGCTATACGAGCAGTACTTC. This sequence encodes CASRHRGLYEQYF.

This clone was counted many times. The chain has TRBV3-1 (or the pseudogene TRBV3-2) and TRBJ1-3, with a possible D match to TRBD1 (5 bases). Trimming shortened V by 0 bases and J by 7 bases, and 10 bases separated the two germline ends. CDR1 is LGHDT, CDR2 YNNKEL, per germline (reference sequence). The CDR3 has 14 residues. The CDR3 region is CASSQEGGSNTIYF. CDR3 nucleotide sequence: TGTGCCAGCAGCCAAGAGGGGGGTTCGAACACCATATATTTT.

DNA of the CDR3: TGTGCCAGCTCACCTAGACGGGATGCCTACGAGCAGTACTTC. Its translation: CASSPRRDAYEQYF. The gene calls are TRBV18 and TRBJ2-7, with D tentatively TRBD2 (5 bases). The CDR3 is 14 amino acids. V lost 3 bases, J lost 2 bases, and 11 bases lay in between. Germline V gene data show CDR1 as KGHSH and CDR2 as LQKENI.

The CDR3 loop is CAISQLPAGTNTGELFF. In nucleotides, the CDR3 is TGTGCCATCAGTCAGCTCCCCGCGGGGACGAACACCGGGGAGCTGTTTTTT. V and J are TRBV10-3 and TRBJ2-2, with D possibly TRBD2 on 6 matching bases. V gave up 5 bases and J gave up 0 bases, with 16 bases separating them. This CDR3 region has 17 residues. Germline V lookup: CDR1 ENHRY, CDR2 SYGVKD.

The V and J genes are TRBV4-1 and TRBJ2-7; 8 positions match TRBD1. Looked up from germline, CDR1 is MGHRA and CDR2 is YSYEKL. There are 15 residues in the CDR3. J was trimmed by 4 bases and V by 3 bases; bases with no gene match: 8. CDR3 protein: CASSQDRAWPYEQYF. The CDR3 DNA reads TGCGCCAGCAGCCAGGACAGGGCTTGGCCTTACGAGCAGTACTTC.

V and J are TRBV18 and TRBJ1-6, with TRBD1 matching over 7 bases. The V gene's germline CDR1 is KGHSH and CDR2 LQKENI. The CDR3 spans 16 residues. V was pared by 3 bases and J by 7 bases, with 9 bases of the junction left unmatched. CDR3 in amino acids: CASSPGTEGTNSPLHF. The CDR3 bases are TGTGCCAGCTCACCCGGGACAGAAGGGACGAATTCACCCCTCCACTTT. The entire variable domain, with the rest obtained from reference TRBV18 and TRBJ1-6, is as follows: NAGVMQNPRHLVRRRGQEARLRCSPMKGHSHVYWYRQLPEEGLKFMVYLQKENIIDESGMPKERFSAEFPKEGPSILRIQQVVRGDSAAYFCASSPGTEGTNSPLHFGNGTRLTVT.

V usage is TRBV4-1 and J usage is TRBJ2-3, with TRBD2 matching over 9 bases. Germline V gives CDR1 MGHRA, CDR2 YSYEKL. This CDR3 is 18 amino acids long. Trimming at V came to 0 bases and at J to 1 base, leaving 8 bases not matched to a gene. DNA for the CDR3: TGCGCCAGCAGCCAAGATCAAGGCGGGAGGGCCGGCACAGATACGCAGTATTTT. Translated: CASSQDQGGRAGTDTQYF.

This clone was counted only a few times. CDR3 bases: TGTGCCAGTAGCCTCGACAGCGTAGTCGGGACCCAGTACTTC. Translating gives CASSLDSVVGTQYF. The V call is TRBV19, the J call TRBJ2-5; weak D call: TRBD1 (5 bases). The V gene lost 6 bases and the J gene lost 7 bases, with 18 bases spanning the gap. The CDR3 is made up of 14 amino acids. Germline V lookup: CDR1 LNHDA, CDR2 SQIVND (reference sequence).

The CDR3, as DNA: TGTGCCAGCTCACCGGGGGGGACTAGCACAGATACGCAGTATTTT. This gives the protein CASSPGGTSTDTQYF. This chain joins TRBV18 and TRBJ2-3, with 7 bases identical to TRBD2. The trim removed 3 bases at V and 0 bases at J, leaving 3 bases unmatched. Germline V gene data show CDR1 as KGHSH and CDR2 as LQKENI. The CDR3 spans 15 residues.

This sequence joins TRBV6-5 and TRBJ2-4; 7 bases line up with TRBD2. Germline-derived CDR1 and CDR2 are MNHEY and SVGAGI. Trimming cost V 1 base and J 4 bases; bases outside gene matches: 4. This CDR3 has 15 residues. The CDR3 region is CASSYWEGGKNIQYF. DNA for the CDR3: TGTGCCAGCAGTTACTGGGAGGGCGGGAAAAACATTCAGTACTTC.